One and the same sample provided the 24 T cell receptor beta chains below, sequenced in a study of Graves' ophthalmopathy and Graves' hyperthyroidism. Amplified TCR beta CDR3 regions were obtained using RNA transcripts as template. RT-PCR in the first round used HTBI primers; a second-round multiplex PCR followed. TCRdb fed the multiplex PCR reads into MiXCR, producing one record per CDR3 protein. The data contain 450,000 or so distinct CDR3 sequences, approximately 14% of them seen just once; the ten biggest clones take up about a tenth. Specimen: blood. These receptors all come from a woman under 40 with Graves' ophthalmopathy.

This clonotype was counted a few times. This chain links TRBV7-2 with TRBJ2-7; 11 nucleotides match TRBD2. The length of the CDR3 is 14 residues. Germline V gene data show CDR1 as SGHTA and CDR2 as FQGNSA. The trim removed 6 bases at V and 7 bases at J, leaving 8 bases unmatched. CDR3 bases: TGTGCCAGCAGTATAGCGGGGGGGCCGGGGGAGCAGTACTTC. Translated, it gives CASSIAGGPGEQYF.

There are many counts of this clonotype. The chain links TRBV27 to TRBJ1-2; 12 bases match TRBD1. The J segment lost 5 bases and the V segment lost 10 bases, leaving 8 bases of the junction unmatched. Germline V gene data show CDR1 as MNHEY and CDR2 as SMNVEV (reference sequence). This CDR3 contains 14 residues. Written as DNA, the CDR3 is TGTGCCACCCAGGGACAGGGGGCGGGGTATGGCTACACCTTC. It translates to CATQGQGAGYGYTF.

In this sample, this clonotype turned up many times. The chain links TRBV6-5 to TRBJ2-7; D possibly corresponds to TRBD2 (7 bases). CDR1 is MNHEY and CDR2 is SVGAGI in the germline V gene. Trimming stripped 5 bases from V and 4 bases from J, with 18 bases between. CDR3 size: 15 residues. For the CDR3, the DNA is TGTGCCAGCAGTAGCCAGGGGCTCGGGGGGTACGAGCAGTACTTC. It yields the protein CASSSQGLGGYEQYF.

This clonotype was counted at least ten times. This chain uses TRBV6-5 with TRBJ2-5; a weak D match, TRBD2 (6 bases). The CDR3 has 15 amino acids. The ends were cut back, 2 bases at V and 3 bases at J, with 13 bases in the middle. Germline assignment: CDR1 MNHEY and CDR2 SVGAGI. This CDR3 reads CASSYLTQREETQYF. DNA for the CDR3: TGTGCCAGCAGTTACCTCACACAGCGGGAAGAGACCCAGTACTTC.

This clonotype has ten or more counts. J is TRBJ2-5 and V is TRBV6-5; TRBD2 might be the D (7 bases). From germline, CDR1 is MNHEY and CDR2 SVGAGI. Trimming left V 2 bases short and J 5 bases short, with 12 bases between. This CDR3 spans 14 amino acids. This chain's CDR3 is CASSYGGALETQYF. Written as DNA, the CDR3 is TGTGCCAGCAGTTACGGGGGGGCCCTGGAGACCCAGTACTTC.

This clonotype was seen at least ten times. The gene calls are TRBV2 and TRBJ1-1, with D unresolved. Germline CDR1 reads SNHLY; CDR2 reads FYNNEI. The CDR3 length is 18 residues. Deletions cut 11 bases from V and 1 base from J, with 29 bases between. CDR3 region: CAPKKWSSCSPGNTEAFF. The CDR3 bases are TGTGCCCCGAAAAAATGGTCGTCGTGTTCGCCTGGGAACACTGAAGCTTTCTTT.

The chain uses TRBV30 and TRBJ1-2; TRBD1 might be the D (5 bases). Germline loops: CDR1 GTSNPN, CDR2 SVGIG (reference sequence). The CDR3 totals 10 residues. The V end lost 7 bases, the J end lost 8 bases, and 11 bases lay between the germline ends. CDR3 loop: CASTGDGYTF. CDR3 DNA: TGTGCCTCTACTGGGGACGGCTACACCTTC.

The V call is TRBV4-2, the J call TRBJ1-6; D gene unclear. The CDR3 consists of 15 residues. CDR1 LGHNA and CDR2 YNFKEQ come from the germline V gene. Deletions cut 1 base from V and 6 bases from J, with 10 bases between. The CDR3 DNA sequence: TGTGCCAGCAGCCAAGTAACTTTGACTAATTCACCCCTCCACTTT. This sequence encodes CASSQVTLTNSPLHF.

This clonotype was seen a few times. V gene TRBV30 combines with J gene TRBJ1-2; no firm D call. V lost 0 bases, J lost 3 bases, and 11 bases lay in between. The CDR3 totals 14 residues. Germline assignment: CDR1 GTSNPN and CDR2 SVGIG (reference sequence). The CDR3 DNA follows: TGTGCCTGGAGTGTATGGGAGGAGGACTATGGCTACACCTTC. This translates into CAWSVWEEDYGYTF. Complete variable domain (other parts from reference TRBV30 and TRBJ1-2): SQTIHQWPATLVQPVGSPLSLECTVEGTSNPNLYWYRQAAGRGLQLLFYSVGIGQISSEVPQNLSASRPQDRQFILSSKKLLLSDSGFYLCAWSVWEEDYGYTFGSGTRLTVV.

This chain uses TRBV7-9 with TRBJ2-2; D is possibly TRBD2 (6 bases). The V and J ends lost 5 bases and 7 bases respectively, with 17 bases between them. Germline CDR1 and CDR2: SEHNR and FQNEAQ (reference sequence). The CDR3 length is 15 residues. The CDR3 region is CASSPLGGPDGELFF. The CDR3 DNA is TGTGCCAGCAGCCCCCTGGGAGGCCCGGACGGGGAGCTGTTTTTT.

This chain uses TRBV7-8 with TRBJ2-7; D unclear. Germline CDR1 is SGHVS and CDR2 is FQNEAQ. This CDR3 spans 13 amino acids. V gave up 2 bases and J gave up 6 bases, with 11 bases separating them. The CDR3 is CASSLNLATEQYF. The DNA for the CDR3 is TGTGCCAGCAGCTTAAATTTGGCCACCGAGCAGTACTTC.

The V call is TRBV6-1, the J call TRBJ2-3, with D possibly being TRBD2 (6 bases). CDR1 MNHNS and CDR2 SASEGT come from the germline V gene. This CDR3 is 13 amino acids long. Trimming removed 8 bases from V and 4 bases from J, with 13 bases in between. The CDR3 DNA reads TGTGCCAGCGGTCGGCGGGACTCAGATACGCAGTATTTT. This gives the protein CASGRRDSDTQYF.

The chain joins TRBV27 to TRBJ1-1, with D possibly TRBD1 on 5 matching bases. Germline assignment: CDR1 MNHEY and CDR2 SMNVEV (reference sequence). The CDR3 extends over 15 amino acids. Trimming shortened V by 6 bases and J by 4 bases, and 18 bases separated the two germline ends. CDR3 in amino acids: CASSLGLPGVTEAFF. CDR3 nucleotide sequence: TGTGCCAGCAGCCTAGGGTTGCCGGGGGTCACTGAAGCTTTCTTT.

At least ten counts were recorded for this clonotype. The chain uses TRBV29-1 and TRBJ2-7, with 10 bases matching TRBD2. This CDR3 spans 14 amino acids. Per the germline V gene, CDR1 is SQVTM and CDR2 is ANQGSEA. Trimming at V came to 6 bases and at J to 3 bases, leaving 8 bases not matched to a gene. In DNA, the CDR3 is TGCAGCGTCGTACTAGCGGGAATTAACTACGAGCAGTACTTC. It is translated as CSVVLAGINYEQYF.

V usage is TRBV29-1 and J usage is TRBJ2-5, with D unclear. Germline V CDR1 and CDR2: SQVTM, ANQGSEA. There are 9 residues in the CDR3. The CDR3 DNA sequence: TGCACCCCTAGGGAGACCCAGTACTTC. Its protein product is CTPRETQYF.

Concerning this clonotype itself: This may stem from a read error, because a much larger clone lies one nucleotide away. V and J are TRBV6-1 and TRBJ2-7; 11 bases map to TRBD1. The CDR3 sequence is 15 residues long. Trimming cost V 2 bases and J 2 bases; bases outside gene matches: 2. Germline V lookup: CDR1 MNHNS, CDR2 SASEGT. CDR3 DNA: TGTGCCAGCAGTGAACCGGGACAGGGGGCCTACGAGCAGTACTTC. Translated, it gives CASSEPGQGAYEQYF.

In its sample, this clonotype was seen many times. The rearrangement joins TRBV20-1 to TRBJ1-1; 8 bases match TRBD1. Trimming at V came to 0 bases and at J to 5 bases, leaving 8 bases not matched to a gene. The length of the CDR3 is 15 residues. Per the germline V gene, CDR1 is DFQATT and CDR2 is SNEGSKA (reference sequence). CDR3 sequence: CSARDLQGEGTEAFF. Here the CDR3 DNA reads TGCAGTGCTAGAGACCTACAGGGGGAAGGGACTGAAGCTTTCTTT.

A few counts support this clonotype. V is TRBV6-5 and J is TRBJ1-1, with 8 nucleotides matching TRBD1. Per the germline V gene, CDR1 is MNHEY and CDR2 is SVGAGI. This CDR3 spans 15 amino acids. V shed 0 bases and J 4 bases; nucleotides not matched to a gene: 4. The CDR3 loop is CASSYSNRGFTEAFF. The CDR3 DNA reads TGTGCCAGCAGTTACTCGAACAGGGGGTTCACTGAAGCTTTCTTT.

This clonotype was counted only a few times. The chain combines TRBV20-1 with TRBJ2-7; TRBD2 matches 15 bases. Trimming at V came to 5 bases and at J to 3 bases, leaving 11 bases not matched to a gene. The CDR3 has 17 amino acids. Germline CDR1 is DFQATT and CDR2 is SNEGSKA (reference sequence). CDR3 sequence: CSAPGLAGGRTFYEQYF. The CDR3 coding sequence is TGCAGTGCTCCCGGACTAGCGGGGGGGCGTACGTTCTACGAGCAGTACTTC.

This clonotype was observed a few times. The J gene is TRBJ2-2, the V gene TRBV24-1, with D uncertain. The germline CDR1 and CDR2 sequences are KGHDR and SFDVKD. V was pared by 6 bases and J by 3 bases, with 10 bases between. The CDR3 runs to 14 residues. The CDR3 nucleotides are TGTGCCACCAGTAGTAACACCGACACCGGGGAGCTGTTTTTT. It is translated as CATSSNTDTGELFF.

This clonotype was observed many times. The genes are TRBV20-1 and TRBJ2-7; D is ambiguous. The germline gives CDR1 DFQATT, CDR2 SNEGSKA (reference sequence). The V end lost 3 bases, the J end lost 1 base, and 10 bases lay between the germline ends. The CDR3 runs to 13 residues. CDR3 in amino acids: CSASDTRSYEQYF. The CDR3 nucleotides are TGCAGTGCTAGTGACACACGTTCCTACGAGCAGTACTTC.

This chain joins TRBV15 and TRBJ1-2, with TRBD1 identical over 8 bases. Germline-derived CDR1 and CDR2 are LNHNV and YYDKDF (reference sequence). With 3 bases clipped from V and 8 bases from J, the junction kept 8 bases outside the gene matches. CDR3 length: 14 amino acids. The CDR3 DNA is TGTGCCACCAGCAGGCAGGGGGCAAATGGCGGCTACACCTTC. Translation: CATSRQGANGGYTF.

This clonotype appeared many times. The chain uses TRBV6-1 and TRBJ2-5; D is ambiguous. Germline V lookup: CDR1 MNHNS, CDR2 SASEGT. This CDR3 has 13 amino acids. Deletions cut 8 bases from V and 0 bases from J, with 10 bases between. CDR3 residues: CASAAAYQETQYF. The DNA for the CDR3 is TGTGCCAGCGCGGCAGCATACCAAGAGACCCAGTACTTC.

The rearrangement uses TRBV10-3 and TRBJ1-2; no clear D. V lost 6 bases and J 4 bases, leaving 6 bases between the germline ends. Germline CDR1 is ENHRY and CDR2 is SYGVKD. The CDR3 is 11 amino acids. The CDR3 nucleotides read TGTGCCATCAGAGGATTCTATGGCTACACCTTC. This encodes CAIRGFYGYTF.